This TCR beta chain originates from a study of blood T cell repertoires in COVID-19. Turning to the study itself: From the United States, Italy and Spain came samples of acute and convalescent COVID-19. Sources were T cells, B-cell-depleted T cells, or PBMCs; the material itself was cDNA or gDNA.

Sequenced by immunoSEQ multiplex PCR; TCRdb stores in-frame clones only, minus some. This table has 300,000 or so clones, approximately 91% appearing once. The germline V gene encodes CDR1 SEHNR and CDR2 FQNEAQ (reference sequence). V lost 5 bases, J lost 0 bases, and 13 bases lay in between. This CDR3 contains 16 residues. The V and J genes are TRBV7-9 and TRBJ1-4; D not resolved. The material sequenced was peripheral blood. This receptor was obtained from a woman aged 25 to 39 with COVID-19, enrolled during active disease. CDR3 amino acids: CASSPTAVATNEKLFF. Written as DNA, the CDR3 is TGTGCCAGCAGCCCAACGGCGGTAGCAACTAATGAAAAACTGTTTTTT.